This paragraph reports one T cell receptor beta chain. This record comes from a study of blood T cell repertoires in COVID-19. The table came from immunoSEQ multiplex PCR; TCRdb's copy has only in-frame clones and leaves some out. The data contain a few hundred thousand clones, around four fifths of them singletons. Per the germline V gene, CDR1 is MNHEY and CDR2 is SVGAGI. The J segment lost 7 bases and the V segment lost 0 bases, leaving 4 bases of the junction unmatched. This CDR3 comprises 16 residues. This chain links TRBV6-5 with TRBJ2-1; TRBD2 aligns across 12 bases. Sequenced sample: peripheral blood. The clonotype originates from a woman aged 60-75 years who had recovered from COVID-19. The DNA for the CDR3 is TGTGCCAGCAGTTACTCTGGACTAGCGGGGACTAATGAGCAGTTCTTC. Translation: CASSYSGLAGTNEQFF.